The next 17 T cell receptor beta chains were all read from a single sample in a study of blood T cell repertoires in COVID-19. Data came from immunoSEQ multiplex PCR; TCRdb stores just in-frame clones and leaves some out. This table holds about 140,000 clones, roughly 85% found once. Sequencing used peripheral blood. These receptors were taken from a man aged 50 to 59 with acute or convalescent COVID-19.

J is TRBJ2-7 and V is TRBV7-8, with 12 bases aligning to TRBD2. The CDR3 runs 17 residues. CDR1 is SGHVS and CDR2 is FQNEAQ in the germline V gene. V shed 1 base, J shed 3 bases, and the junction held 7 bases outside the gene matches. The CDR3 loop is CASSLVASGRAGYEQYF. The CDR3 nucleotides read TGTGCCAGCAGCTTAGTAGCTAGCGGGAGGGCCGGCTACGAGCAGTACTTC.

This clone was detected only once. The same CDR3 can be traced to other DNA sequences in this sample. The gene calls are TRBV7-9 and TRBJ1-1; D not certain. Trimming cost V 5 bases and J 0 bases, with 10 bases left between them. The germline CDR1 and CDR2 sequences are SEHNR and FQNEAQ (reference sequence). CDR3 size: 14 residues. Here the CDR3 DNA reads TGTGCCAGCAGCCCGGCCGGGATGAACACTGAAGCTTTCTTT. Residues: CASSPAGMNTEAFF.

The chain is built from TRBV7-2 and TRBJ1-3, with 8 bases lining up with TRBD1. Germline-derived CDR1 and CDR2 are SGHTA and FQGNSA. The CDR3 has 18 residues. V lost 1 base and J lost 2; bases outside the gene matches: 10. The CDR3 spells CASSLEGRTGRPGNTIYF. The CDR3 nucleotides are TGTGCCAGCAGCTTAGAGGGAAGGACAGGGAGGCCTGGAAACACCATATATTTT.

This chain links TRBV9 with TRBJ2-3; 10 bases fit TRBD2. Germline V gives CDR1 SGDLS, CDR2 YYNGEE. The CDR3 is 16 amino acids. Trimming cost V 0 bases and J 3 bases; bases outside gene matches: 4. For the CDR3, the DNA is TGTGCCAGCAGCGTAGAAGCTAGCGGGAGAACAGATACGCAGTATTTT. The encoded protein is CASSVEASGRTDTQYF.

CDR3 coding DNA: TGCGCCAGCAGCCAAAGGATCGGGGTCTACACCTTC. It yields the protein CASSQRIGVYTF. The V call is TRBV4-1, the J call TRBJ1-2; no firm D call. This CDR3 comprises 12 residues. Per the germline V gene, CDR1 is MGHRA and CDR2 is YSYEKL. Trimming took off 2 bases at V and 10 bases at J, with 11 bases between the two ends.

The chain couples TRBV19 to TRBJ2-5, with D perhaps TRBD2 (5 bases). Trimming shortened V by 5 bases and J by 2 bases, and 12 bases separated the two germline ends. Germline V gene sequence: CDR1 LNHDA, CDR2 SQIVND (reference sequence). This CDR3 contains 14 residues. CDR3 DNA: TGTGCCAGTAGTCCCGCGGGCCATCAAGAGACCCAGTACTTC. It encodes CASSPAGHQETQYF.

J is TRBJ2-2 and V is TRBV19; D possibly corresponds to TRBD1 (6 bases). V lost 5 bases, J lost 3 bases, and 16 bases lay in between. CDR3 size: 16 residues. Germline lookup yields CDR1 LNHDA and CDR2 SQIVND (reference sequence). The CDR3 DNA reads as TGTGCCAGTAGTGCCCTAACAGGGCTGGACACCGGGGAGCTGTTTTTT. Its translation is CASSALTGLDTGELFF.

The chain employs TRBV6-5 and TRBJ1-2; D may be TRBD1 (5 bases). This CDR3 spans 14 amino acids. Germline-derived CDR1 and CDR2 are MNHEY and SVGAGI. V shed 7 bases and J shed 0 bases, with 12 bases lying between them. The CDR3 region is CASTITGSNYGYTF. CDR3 nucleotide sequence: TGTGCCAGCACCATTACAGGATCTAACTATGGCTACACCTTC.

This clone was seen a handful of times. The chain combines TRBV5-1 with TRBJ1-2; possible D gene TRBD1, 5 bases. CDR1 and CDR2 from the germline V gene are SGHRS and YFSETQ. V was clipped by 5 bases and J by 7 bases, with 12 bases between them. The CDR3 loop spans 12 amino acids. CDR3 nucleotides: TGCGCCAGCAGTGGAGGGACTTTTGGCTACACCTTC. Translated: CASSGGTFGYTF. The full variable domain, rest sourced from reference TRBV5-1 and TRBJ1-2, is KAGVTQTPRYLIKTRGQQVTLSCSPISGHRSVSWYQQTPGQGLQFLFEYFSETQRNKGNFPGRFSGRQFSNSRSEMNVSTLELGDSALYLCASSGGTFGYTFGSGTRLTVV.

V usage is TRBV5-1 and J usage is TRBJ2-2; D gene ambiguous. The CDR3 runs to 14 residues. Germline CDR1 reads SGHRS; CDR2 reads YFSETQ. The V and J ends lost 0 bases and 2 bases respectively, with 5 bases between them. The CDR3 DNA reads TGCGCCAGCAGCTTGGGACTTAACACCGGGGAGCTGTTTTTT. Its translation is CASSLGLNTGELFF.

The chain links TRBV10-2 to TRBJ2-7; the match to TRBD2 covers 10 bases. This CDR3 contains 13 residues. Germline loops: CDR1 WSHSY, CDR2 SAAADI. J lost 4 bases, V lost 6 bases, and 3 bases had no gene match. DNA of the CDR3: TGCGCCAGCAGGAGCGGGGGGGCTTACGAGCAGTACTTC. This translates into CASRSGGAYEQYF.

The V and J genes are TRBV30 and TRBJ2-1; 9 nucleotides align to TRBD1. Unmatched junction bases numbered 13, after V lost 1 base and J lost 3 bases. CDR3 size: 18 residues. The V gene's germline CDR1 is GTSNPN and CDR2 SVGIG (reference sequence). CDR3 region: CAWSAESHRGRLYNEQFF. The CDR3, as DNA: TGTGCCTGGAGTGCTGAGTCCCACAGGGGGCGTCTCTACAATGAGCAGTTCTTC.

The V call is TRBV6-4, the J call TRBJ2-5, with D possibly TRBD2 on 6 matching bases. Germline CDR1 and CDR2: MRHNA and SNTAGT. The CDR3 contains 14 residues. Trimming shortened V by 7 bases and J by 2 bases, and 14 bases separated the two germline ends. The CDR3 loop is CASTLRRGQETQYF. The CDR3, as DNA: TGTGCCAGCACCCTCCGGAGGGGACAAGAGACCCAGTACTTC.

The rearrangement uses TRBV30 and TRBJ1-1; TRBD1 might be the D (5 bases). Trimming removed 3 bases from V and 2 bases from J, with 13 bases in between. The germline V gene has CDR1 GTSNPN and CDR2 SVGIG (reference sequence). This CDR3 region has 14 residues. The chain's CDR3 is CAWSLQAGNTEAFF. The CDR3 region has the DNA TGTGCCTGGAGCCTACAGGCAGGAAACACTGAAGCTTTCTTT.

This sequence joins TRBV6-2 or TRBV6-3 and TRBJ1-1, with D unresolved. The CDR3 runs 14 residues. Between the trimmed V and J ends, which lost 5 bases and 1 base, there was a span of 11 bases. In germline, CDR1 is MNHEY, CDR2 SVGEGT. In DNA form, the CDR3 reads TGTGCCAGCAGTGCGGGTGCGACGAACACTGAAGCTTTCTTT. The encoded protein is CASSAGATNTEAFF.

This chain joins TRBV5-1 and TRBJ1-4; D not certain. The germline V and J ends were trimmed by 0 bases and 5 bases, with 11 bases remaining between them. Germline V lookup: CDR1 SGHRS, CDR2 YFSETQ. This CDR3 is built from 15 residues. The CDR3 nucleotides are TGCGCCAGCAGCTTGGCCCAAAGCGGCAATGAAAAACTGTTTTTT. It yields the protein CASSLAQSGNEKLFF.

The chain is built from TRBV24-1 and TRBJ2-7; possibly TRBD2 for D (5 bases). Trimming pared 9 bases from V and 7 bases from J, leaving 12 bases between. The CDR3 totals 11 residues. Germline V gene sequence: CDR1 KGHDR, CDR2 SFDVKD. CDR3 loop: CATGRWREQYF. CDR3 nucleotide sequence: TGTGCCACCGGGCGTTGGAGGGAGCAGTACTTC.